This T cell receptor beta chain was recorded in a study of blood T cell repertoires in COVID-19. This table comes from immunoSEQ multiplex PCR, and its TCRdb copy is limited to in-frame clones, with some not included. The table records about 160,000 clones, around nine tenths of them present only once. There are 15 residues in the CDR3. Germline lookup yields CDR1 SEHNR and CDR2 FQNEAQ (reference sequence). V shed 5 bases, J shed 2 bases, and the junction held 5 bases outside the gene matches. Specimen: peripheral blood. The chain employs TRBV7-9 and TRBJ2-7; 11 bases line up with TRBD2. The clonotype comes from a man aged 55-75 years with active or convalescent COVID-19. DNA for the CDR3: TGTGCCAGCAGCCGTGGGACTAGCGGACCCTACGAGCAGTACTTC. It codes for CASSRGTSGPYEQYF.